This TCR beta chain was identified during a study of molecular identifiers for immune sequencing clone quantification. The study, taken as a whole, reports: Spiked Jurkat TCR RNA equivalent to one cell reportedly surfaced among under 1.1 million naive cells.

Trimming cost V 1 base and J 2 bases, with 12 bases left between them. Per germline, CDR1 SGHAT and CDR2 FQNNGV. There are 16 residues in the CDR3. This clonotype was observed many times. Its target is not known. Each CDR3 protein gets one entry after TCRdb re-called the PCR reads with MiXCR. The repertoire includes a few hundred thousand distinct CDR3 sequences, 20% to 25% of them detected once, and roughly 0.81% sits in the top ten. Sorted inputs of about 20,000 to 1,000,000 cells, with 10%, 30% or 50% RNA, yielded naive CD8 libraries. Sequenced input: naive CD8+ T cells from blood, with Jurkat cell RNA spiked in. The subset was: FACS-sorted CD8+CD4-CCR7+CD45RA+ naive T cells. The chain is built from TRBV11-2 and TRBJ2-1; no clear D. The TCR comes from a human donor in good health. Some libraries in this study had Jurkat cell RNA spiked in. CDR3 residues: CASSLAVSTTYNEQFF. CDR3 sequence (DNA): TGTGCCAGCAGCTTAGCGGTTTCAACGACCTACAATGAGCAGTTCTTC. Supplemented by reference TRBV11-2 and TRBJ2-1, the full variable domain reads EAGVAQSPRYKIIEKRQSVAFWCNPISGHATLYWYQQILGQGPKLLIQFQNNGVVDDSQLPKDRFSAERLKGVDSTLKIQPAKLEDSAVYLCASSLAVSTTYNEQFFGPGTRLTVL.